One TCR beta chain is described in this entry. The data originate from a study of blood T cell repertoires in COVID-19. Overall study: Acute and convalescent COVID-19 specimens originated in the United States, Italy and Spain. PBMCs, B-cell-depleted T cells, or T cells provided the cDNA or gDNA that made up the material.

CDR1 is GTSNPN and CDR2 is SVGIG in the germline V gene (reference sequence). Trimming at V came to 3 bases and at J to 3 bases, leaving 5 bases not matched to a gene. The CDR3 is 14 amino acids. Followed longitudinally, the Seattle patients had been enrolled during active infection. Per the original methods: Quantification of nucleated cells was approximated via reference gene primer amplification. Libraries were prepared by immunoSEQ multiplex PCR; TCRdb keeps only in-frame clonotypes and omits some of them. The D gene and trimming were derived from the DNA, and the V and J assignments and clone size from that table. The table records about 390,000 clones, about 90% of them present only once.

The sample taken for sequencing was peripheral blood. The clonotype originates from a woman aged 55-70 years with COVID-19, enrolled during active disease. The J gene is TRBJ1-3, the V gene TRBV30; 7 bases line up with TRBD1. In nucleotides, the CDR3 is TGTGCCTGGAGCGAGGGGGCGCGTGGAAACACCATATATTTT. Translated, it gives CAWSEGARGNTIYF.